This T cell receptor (beta chain) is from a study of CD8 T cells in Susac syndrome. RNA, at roughly 0.45 to 1 ug, was reverse transcribed with random hexamers. TCRdb re-called the immunoSEQ multiplex PCR reads through MiXCR, storing one row per CDR3 protein. Seen here are about 180,000 distinct CDR3 sequences, about 94% observed once, and the top ten hold over 0.08%. This receptor was identified in a human donor with multiple sclerosis. The sample was CD4+ T cells from PBMCs.

CDR3 DNA: TGTGCCAGCAGTTTAAGGCGGGATTTCGGGGGGTACTACGAGCAGTACTTC. Its translation is CASSLRRDFGGYYEQYF. This chain uses TRBV12-3 or TRBV12-4 with TRBJ2-7; 7 bases line up with TRBD2. The CDR3 spans 17 residues. V dropped 2 bases and J dropped 3; count of bases not matched to a gene: 13.